This is a list of T cell receptor beta chains from one sample in a study of T cell repertoires in cytomegalovirus infection. A single record per CDR3 protein comes from TCRdb applying MiXCR to the reads. The table includes around 550,000 distinct CDR3 sequences, roughly 29% detected once. Material: PBMCs. The receptors shown here come from a human donor in good health (CMV status not recorded). Some clones in this sample may be carry-over from other donors' samples. Both conserved end residues are part of each CDR3. Each record gives: D gene, J gene, V gene, clone size, CDR3 DNA, CDR3 protein. D genes are given only for firm matches. Size is stated for part of the rows, as once, few or many counts, or as a class when the clone is expanded.

>.|TRBJ1-1|TRBV12-3/TRBV12-4|few
TGTGCCAGCAGTTTGAGGGAATCAGCTGAAGCTTTCTTT
CASSLRESAEAFF
>.|TRBJ1-1|TRBV20-1|.
TGCAGTGCAACTCAGAAGGGATCAGCTTTCTTT
CSATQKGSAFF
>.|TRBJ2-6|TRBV29-1|once
TGCAGCGTCACGTCTGGGGCCAACGTCCTGACTTTC
CSVTSGANVLTF
>TRBD2|TRBJ2-1|TRBV7-4|many
TGTGCCAGCAGCCCGCCGGGACTAGCGGGAGTCAATGAGCAGTTCTTC
CASSPPGLAGVNEQFF
>.|TRBJ2-3|TRBV28|.
TGTGCCAGCAGTTTTGGGATTTTCCGGGATACGCAGTATTTT
CASSFGIFRDTQYF
>.|TRBJ2-1|TRBV12-3/TRBV12-4|.
TGTGCCAGCTCAAGGGGCAGCCGAGGGACGGTTTCCCTCAATGAGCAGTTCTTC
CASSRGSRGTVSLNEQFF
>.|TRBJ1-1|TRBV11-3|many
TGTGCCAGCAGCCTCCCGGACACTGAAGCTTTCTTT
CASSLPDTEAFF
>TRBD2|TRBJ2-1|TRBV6-2/TRBV6-3|few
TGTGCCAGCAGTTGGACTAGCGGGAGCGGATTTGAGCAGTTCTTC
CASSWTSGSGFEQFF
>.|TRBJ1-2|TRBV29-1|.
TGCAGCGTTGTGAGCGGTGGCTATGGCTACACCTTC
CSVVSGGYGYTF
>TRBD2|TRBJ2-5|TRBV7-8|.
TGTGCCAGCAGCTCACGGACTAGCGGGAGGGCCCGGCAAGAGACCCAGTACTTC
CASSSRTSGRARQETQYF
>TRBD1|TRBJ1-1|TRBV7-2|.
TGTGCCAGCAGCTTAGACAGGGGGGGTGGTGAAGCTTTCTTT
CASSLDRGGGEAFF
>.|TRBJ2-1|TRBV25-1|.
TGTGCCAGCAGGGATCGTGGACTTCAAAAAAACAATGAGCAGTTCTTC
CASRDRGLQKNNEQFF
>TRBD2|TRBJ2-2|TRBV19|.
TGTGCCAGTAGTCCCTCGGTTAGCGGGGTAAACACCGGGGAGCTGTTTTTT
CASSPSVSGVNTGELFF
>.|TRBJ2-2|TRBV18|.
TGTGCCAGCTCACCCGTCAGCAGGGGAACCGGGGAGCTGTTTTTT
CASSPVSRGTGELFF
>TRBD1|TRBJ1-1|TRBV7-8|few
TGTGCCAGCAGCCCCAGGGGGGGCAGGAGTGAAGCTTTCTTT
CASSPRGGRSEAFF
>.|TRBJ1-1|TRBV7-8|many
TGTGCCAGCAGCTTAGCGGAAGCTTTCTTT
CASSLAEAFF
>.|TRBJ2-7|TRBV5-1|few
TGCGCCAGCGCTCCATTGCGGGCCTACGAGCAGTACTTC
CASAPLRAYEQYF